One sample yielded the 23 T cell receptor beta chains listed below, sequenced in a study of blood T cells in healthy people across ages. PCR was performed a second time for 7 to 11 cycles using a sample-barcoded 5' primer and a J-beta primer mix. TCRdb called the 5' RACE reads again in MiXCR, with one record for every CDR3 protein. The repertoire holds around 820,000 distinct CDR3 sequences, roughly 25% seen once, with approximately 4% in the top ten. The same sample was also studied in work on T cells of mothers and their children.

The sequencing input was blood. The receptors derive from a boy younger than 18 in good health.

This clonotype was seen only a few times. This sequence joins TRBV27 and TRBJ2-1; D remains unclear. V gave up 2 bases and J gave up 0 bases, with 11 bases separating them. The CDR3 is made up of 16 amino acids. CDR1 and CDR2 (germline): MNHEY, SMNVEV (reference sequence). The CDR3 DNA is TGTGCCAGCAGTTTACTCGAGCCGAGCTCCTACAATGAGCAGTTCTTC. This codes for CASSLLEPSSYNEQFF.

This clonotype was observed a few times. This chain uses TRBV5-5 with TRBJ2-5; D remains unclear. This CDR3 is built from 15 residues. Germline CDR1 is SGHKS and CDR2 is YYEKEE (reference sequence). V lost 5 bases to trimming and J lost 4 bases, with 18 bases between them. CDR3: CASSLTTNRAETQYF. In DNA form, the CDR3 reads TGTGCCAGCAGTCTTACGACAAATCGAGCAGAGACCCAGTACTTC.

In regard to this clonotype: The junction differs from germline at one of its ends, possibly a read error. This chain uses TRBV12-3 or TRBV12-4 with TRBJ2-1, with 12 bases fitting TRBD2. The CDR3 sequence is 14 residues long. The CDR3 DNA follows: TGTGCCAGCAGTTTAGCTCTACTAGCGGGAGGTCCTCTCTTC. This encodes CASSLALLAGGPLF.

The sample holds a few counts of this clonotype. The rearrangement joins TRBV27 to TRBJ2-1, with D hard to call. The last part of the DNA fits TRBJ2-5 better; the J call may be wrong. The CDR3 is made up of 14 amino acids. Germline lookup yields CDR1 MNHEY and CDR2 SMNVEV (reference sequence). CDR3 region: CASSLGRLKETQYF. The CDR3, as DNA: TGTGCCAGCAGTTTAGGACGCCTCAAGGAGACCCAGTACTTC.

This chain links TRBV15 with TRBJ1-5; maybe TRBD1 (5 bases). V lost 0 bases, J lost 2 bases, and 14 bases lay in between. This CDR3 is built from 17 residues. Looked up from germline, CDR1 is LNHNV and CDR2 is YYDKDF (reference sequence). This CDR3 reads CATSRDPSRGGNQPQHF. The CDR3, as DNA: TGTGCCACCAGCAGAGATCCAAGCCGAGGGGGCAATCAGCCCCAGCATTTT.

This clonotype turned up a few times. The chain links TRBV14 to TRBJ2-5; perhaps TRBD1 as D (6 bases). CDR1 SGHDN and CDR2 FVKESK come from the germline V gene. V lost 0 bases, J lost 4 bases, and 18 bases lay in between. This CDR3 comprises 17 residues. The CDR3 bases are TGTGCCAGCAGCCAAGATGAGTCAGGGCAAGGGGGAGAGACCCAGTACTTC. Translation: CASSQDESGQGGETQYF.

This chain connects TRBV15 to TRBJ1-2, with 8 bases matching TRBD1. V lost 5 bases and J lost 5; bases outside the gene matches: 10. CDR1 and CDR2 (germline): LNHNV, YYDKDF (reference sequence). The CDR3 totals 15 residues. As DNA, the CDR3 is TGTGCCACCAGCGCCCGGACAGGGAATTTGTATGGCTACACCTTC. Residues: CATSARTGNLYGYTF.

This clonotype has ten or more counts. The chain has TRBV29-1 and TRBJ2-5; perhaps TRBD2 as D (5 bases). The J call may not be correct, given that the DNA end is closer to TRBJ2-7. Germline loops: CDR1 SQVTM, CDR2 ANQGSEA. The CDR3 length is 11 residues. This CDR3 is CSVDEGSEQYF. The CDR3 bases are TGCAGCGTTGACGAGGGATCCGAGCAGTACTTC.

V usage is TRBV20-1 and J usage is TRBJ2-5; D assignment may be TRBD1 or TRBD2 (5 bases each). CDR3 length equals 15 residues. V lost 5 bases, J lost 0 bases, and 16 bases lay in between. CDR1 and CDR2 (germline): DFQATT, SNEGSKA (reference sequence). CDR3: CSALRGRLYQETQYF. The CDR3, as DNA: TGCAGTGCTCTCCGGGGACGGCTGTACCAAGAGACCCAGTACTTC.

The gene calls are TRBV6-6 and TRBJ1-3, with D hard to call. Germline CDR1 is MNHNY and CDR2 is SVGAGI (reference sequence). V lost 5 bases and J lost 0, with 11 bases in between. The CDR3 sequence is 15 residues long. In DNA form, the CDR3 reads TGTGCCAGCAGTACCGGACGGATCTCTGGAAACACCATATATTTT. Protein: CASSTGRISGNTIYF.

This clonotype has only a few counts. The chain has TRBV27 and TRBJ2-7; maybe TRBD1 (6 bases). Trimming cost V 2 bases and J 2 bases, with 13 bases left between them. Germline-derived CDR1 and CDR2 are MNHEY and SMNVEV (reference sequence). This CDR3 has 15 residues. The CDR3 bases are TGTGCCAGCAGTTTAGGGGGCCCACCTACCTACGAGCAGTACTTC. Translation: CASSLGGPPTYEQYF.

This clonotype was seen more than once but under ten times. The chain has TRBV27 and TRBJ2-7, with D possibly being TRBD1 or TRBD2 (5 bases each). The CDR3 is 16 amino acids. Germline loops: CDR1 MNHEY, CDR2 SMNVEV (reference sequence). Between the trimmed V and J ends, which lost 3 bases and 2 bases, there was a span of 17 bases. As DNA, the CDR3 is TGTGCCAGCAGTTTCCGGGGAAACAGGCTCCCCTACGAGCAGTACTTC. Encoded protein: CASSFRGNRLPYEQYF.

The chain has TRBV27 and TRBJ2-1; D not certain. The CDR3 is made up of 15 amino acids. Trimming cost V 2 bases and J 4 bases, with 12 bases left between them. Germline CDR1 MNHEY, CDR2 SMNVEV (reference sequence). The CDR3 nucleotides read TGTGCCAGCAGTTTACAGGACCCAACTTACAATGAGCAGTTCTTC. As protein: CASSLQDPTYNEQFF.

The rearrangement links TRBV13 to TRBJ2-3; 10 bases align to TRBD2. Looked up from germline, CDR1 is PRHDT and CDR2 is FYEKMQ (reference sequence). V trimming: 5 bases; J trimming: 5 bases; junction bases outside the gene matches: 7. The CDR3 has 15 residues. The CDR3 sequence is CASSQSGRVRDTQYF. CDR3 nucleotides: TGTGCCAGCAGCCAGAGCGGGAGGGTCAGAGATACGCAGTATTTT.

Comment on this clonotype: The junction does not match germline at one end; this may be a read error. The CDR3 reads CASSPSPQGTYGCTF. CDR3 DNA: TGTGCCAGCTCACCATCCCCTCAGGGCACCTATGGCTGCACCTTC. The chain has TRBV18 and TRBJ1-2; the D gene is possibly TRBD1 (5 bases). The CDR3 runs to 15 residues. Germline assignment: CDR1 KGHSH and CDR2 LQKENI.

The chain recombines TRBV12-3 or TRBV12-4 with TRBJ1-6, with a tentative D call TRBD1 (6 bases). Trimming stripped 5 bases from V and 9 bases from J, with 17 bases between. The CDR3 runs to 15 residues. CDR3: CASSLTGTSGSPLHF. The CDR3, as DNA: TGTGCCAGCAGTCTGACCGGGACATCGGGTTCACCCCTCCACTTT.

This clonotype appeared many times. The CDR3 DNA reads as TGTGCCAGCGGAGAGACTAGCGGGGGGGCCGGGGTTAAGTTCTTC. Its translation is CASGETSGGAGVKFF. The chain carries TRBV11-2 and TRBJ2-1, with 14 bases aligning to TRBD2. The length of the CDR3 is 15 residues. Trimming took 8 bases from V and 14 from J; bases not matched to a gene: 14. CDR1 SGHAT and CDR2 FQNNGV come from the germline V gene.

The chain has TRBV20-1 and TRBJ2-7; 7 positions match TRBD1. V lost 5 bases to trimming and J lost 0 bases; unmatched junction nucleotides: 4. This CDR3 contains 13 residues. Germline V gives CDR1 DFQATT, CDR2 SNEGSKA (reference sequence). The CDR3 spells CSAVQGTSYEQYF. CDR3 sequence (DNA): TGCAGTGCTGTACAGGGGACCTCCTACGAGCAGTACTTC.

The V and J genes are TRBV20-1 and TRBJ1-1; maybe TRBD1 (5 bases). V lost 0 bases and J lost 0, with 17 bases in between. Germline V gene data show CDR1 as DFQATT and CDR2 as SNEGSKA (reference sequence). The CDR3 has 17 amino acids. In nucleotides, the CDR3 is TGCAGTGCTAGAGATCAGTCCGGGGCACCGTTGAACACTGAAGCTTTCTTT. This encodes CSARDQSGAPLNTEAFF.

The V call is TRBV7-8, the J call TRBJ2-3; no firm D call. CDR3 length: 14 amino acids. The germline V gene has CDR1 SGHVS and CDR2 FQNEAQ. The V gene lost 10 bases and the J gene lost 2 bases, with 16 bases spanning the gap. The CDR3 nucleotides read TGTGCCACCGGAGCACCCTATTTCACAGATACGCAGTATTTT. It translates to CATGAPYFTDTQYF. Full variable domain (rest looked up from reference TRBV7-8 and TRBJ2-3): GAGVSQSPRYKVAKRGQDVALRCDPISGHVSLFWYQQALGQGPEFLTYFQNEAQLDKSGLPSDRFFAERPEGSVSTLKIQRTQQEDSAVYLCATGAPYFTDTQYFGPGTRLTVL.

This clonotype was recorded a few times. CDR3 nucleotides: TGTGCCAGCAGCTACCCTCAGGGGGTCCTCCACTTT. It translates to CASSYPQGVLHF. The rearrangement uses TRBV7-9 and TRBJ1-6; 7 bases fit TRBD1. The CDR3 covers 12 residues. Germline V gene lookup returns CDR1 SEHNR and CDR2 FQNEAQ (reference sequence). After removal of 4 bases from V and 15 bases from J, the junction contained 6 bases not matched to a gene.

The V gene is TRBV19, the J gene TRBJ1-1; D perhaps matches TRBD1 (6 bases). The V gene's germline CDR1 is LNHDA and CDR2 SQIVND (reference sequence). The CDR3 contains 15 residues. V lost 7 bases to trimming and J lost 5 bases, with 20 bases between them. CDR3 sequence reads: CASIVWQGPGTEAFF. DNA of the CDR3: TGTGCCAGTATTGTATGGCAGGGGCCGGGGACTGAAGCTTTCTTT.

The chain has TRBV7-9 and TRBJ1-4, with D unresolved. This CDR3 has 12 amino acids. The germline CDR1 and CDR2 sequences are SEHNR and FQNEAQ (reference sequence). Between the trimmed V and J ends, which lost 4 bases and 8 bases, there was a span of 8 bases. CDR3 protein: CASSSPGEKLFF. The CDR3 DNA is TGTGCCAGCAGCTCCCCGGGGGAAAAACTGTTTTTT.